The 27 T cell receptor beta chains below come from one sample, sequenced in a study of blood T cell repertoires in COVID-19. Profiled with immunoSEQ multiplex PCR; TCRdb holds only in-frame clones, not every one. The sample carries 300,000 or so clones, under 90% recorded once. The specimen was PBMCs or T cells enriched from blood (not recorded which). These receptors were taken from a woman in her fifties or sixties who had been exposed to COVID-19.

The rearrangement joins TRBV5-8 to TRBJ1-4; D gene ambiguous. The CDR3 is 14 amino acids. Germline CDR1 and CDR2: SGHTS and YDEGEE. Trimming pared 5 bases from V and 3 bases from J, leaving 11 bases between. CDR3: CASSQVVSNEKLFF. As DNA, the CDR3 is TGTGCCAGCAGTCAGGTGGTCTCTAATGAAAAACTGTTTTTT.

The chain has TRBV29-1 and TRBJ1-2; D gene uncertain. Germline CDR1 SQVTM, CDR2 ANQGSEA. CDR3 length: 13 residues. The V end lost 6 bases, the J end lost 6 bases, and 17 bases lay between the germline ends. CDR3: CSVEAQGPDGYTF. CDR3 DNA sequence: TGCAGCGTCGAGGCCCAAGGCCCGGATGGCTACACCTTC.

The chain is built from TRBV5-5 and TRBJ1-5; possibly TRBD1 for D (6 bases). CDR1 is SGHKS and CDR2 is YYEKEE in the germline V gene (reference sequence). Trimming removed 4 bases at V and 10 bases at J, with 18 bases between. The CDR3 length is 14 residues. Here the CDR3 reads CASSEGHLSGPQHF. The CDR3 nucleotides read TGTGCCAGCAGCGAGGGACATCTCAGCGGTCCCCAGCATTTT.

The rearrangement joins TRBV24-1 to TRBJ1-4; D gene ambiguous. Germline V gives CDR1 KGHDR, CDR2 SFDVKD. Trimming shortened V by 11 bases and J by 3 bases, and 12 bases separated the two germline ends. The CDR3 is 13 residues long. In nucleotides, the CDR3 is TGTGCCATAGTTTCCTTAGCTAATGAAAAACTGTTTTTT. The encoded protein is CAIVSLANEKLFF.

The V call is TRBV28, the J call TRBJ2-1, with 11 bases fitting TRBD1. Germline V CDR1 and CDR2: MDHEN, SYDVKM. V shed 5 bases and J 4 bases; nucleotides not matched to a gene: 7. This CDR3 has 16 amino acids. CDR3 nucleotide sequence: TGTGCCAGCAGTGCCGGGACAGGGGGGAAGTACAATGAGCAGTTCTTC. The encoded protein is CASSAGTGGKYNEQFF.

There are a few counts of this clone. The rearrangement links TRBV2 to TRBJ1-1, with TRBD1 identical over 7 bases. With V trimmed by 4 bases and J by 8 bases, 7 bases remained unmatched. The CDR3 spans 13 residues. From germline, CDR1 is SNHLY and CDR2 FYNNEI. CDR3 sequence reads: CASSVLTGSEAFF. The CDR3 DNA follows: TGTGCCAGCAGTGTCTTGACAGGGTCCGAAGCTTTCTTT.

The chain employs TRBV7-9 and TRBJ2-7; TRBD1 aligns across 9 bases. After removal of 6 bases from V and 2 bases from J, the junction contained 11 bases not matched to a gene. Looked up from germline, CDR1 is SEHNR and CDR2 is FQNEAQ (reference sequence). The CDR3 is 16 residues long. CDR3 sequence (DNA): TGTGCCAGCAGTCCGACCTATGGGACAGGGACCTACGAGCAGTACTTC. As protein: CASSPTYGTGTYEQYF.

The chain recombines TRBV7-6 with TRBJ2-2; a possible D gene is TRBD2 (6 bases). The CDR3 is 14 residues long. Trimming took off 7 bases at V and 5 bases at J, with 14 bases between the two ends. The V gene's germline CDR1 is SGHVS and CDR2 FNYEAQ. The CDR3 coding sequence is TGTGCCAGCAAACAATCGGGGGTGACCGGGGAGCTGTTTTTT. Protein sequence: CASKQSGVTGELFF.

The V and J genes are TRBV10-3 and TRBJ2-5; 8 positions agree with TRBD1. The CDR3 runs to 13 residues. Trimming took 10 bases from V and 4 from J; bases not matched to a gene: 8. Germline V gene lookup returns CDR1 ENHRY and CDR2 SYGVKD. CDR3 sequence (DNA): TGTGCCACCGGGACCCAGGGGGCAGAGACCCAGTACTTC. Its translation: CATGTQGAETQYF.

This chain joins TRBV7-8 and TRBJ1-6; 7 bases match TRBD1. J gave up 10 bases and V 3 bases, and 9 bases lay outside the gene matches. This CDR3 spans 15 amino acids. Germline CDR1 SGHVS, CDR2 FQNEAQ. The DNA of the CDR3 is TGTGCCAGCAGCTTCAGACAGGGAGGTCGGTCACCCCTCCACTTT. Its translation is CASSFRQGGRSPLHF.

The chain is built from TRBV5-6 and TRBJ1-6, with D tentatively TRBD1 (5 bases). CDR1 is SGHDT, CDR2 YYEEEE, per germline. The CDR3 length is 17 residues. Trimming removed 4 bases at V and 9 bases at J, with 23 bases between. The chain's CDR3 is CASSPSGGRGVGSPLHF. The CDR3, as DNA: TGTGCCAGCAGCCCCTCAGGAGGACGGGGGGTTGGTTCACCCCTCCACTTT.

The rearrangement joins TRBV6-5 to TRBJ2-5; 9 bases fit TRBD1. The CDR3 has 14 amino acids. In germline, CDR1 is MNHEY, CDR2 SVGAGI. Unmatched junction bases numbered 11, after V lost 10 bases and J lost 5 bases. The CDR3 nucleotides are TGTGCCACCTTTTCGGACAGGGGTCGGGAGACCCAGTACTTC. Its protein product is CATFSDRGRETQYF.

V is TRBV19 and J is TRBJ1-2, with D tentatively TRBD1 (5 bases). The germline V gene has CDR1 LNHDA and CDR2 SQIVND (reference sequence). Trimming pared 7 bases from V and 10 bases from J, leaving 19 bases between. There are 13 residues in the CDR3. CDR3 protein: CASTTPGGRSYTF. CDR3 nucleotide sequence: TGTGCCAGTACCACCCCGGGGGGACGTTCCTACACCTTC.

The V gene is TRBV2, the J gene TRBJ1-2, with D possibly matching TRBD1 (5 bases). Germline CDR1 and CDR2: SNHLY and FYNNEI. The CDR3 length is 13 residues. V lost 4 bases to trimming and J lost 6 bases, with 12 bases between them. CDR3 sequence reads: CASSGDGGNGYTF. The CDR3 DNA reads TGTGCCAGCAGTGGGGACGGGGGGAATGGCTACACCTTC.

The chain couples TRBV13 to TRBJ2-3; 9 bases match TRBD2. There are 16 residues in the CDR3. CDR1 and CDR2 from the germline V gene are PRHDT and FYEKMQ (reference sequence). The V segment lost 4 bases and the J segment 6 bases; nucleotides outside the gene matches: 11. CDR3 DNA sequence: TGTGCCAGCAGCTCTCCCACGGCTAGCGGGATGGATACGCAGTATTTT. Its translation is CASSSPTASGMDTQYF.

The chain is built from TRBV27 and TRBJ1-1; D not resolved. Per germline, CDR1 MNHEY and CDR2 SMNVEV (reference sequence). The CDR3 consists of 13 residues. The germline V and J ends were trimmed by 1 base and 5 bases, with 8 bases remaining between them. The CDR3, as DNA: TGTGCCAGCAGTTTATTACTTGGTACTGAAGCTTTCTTT. Protein product: CASSLLLGTEAFF.

This clone occurred once. The J gene is TRBJ1-4, the V gene TRBV7-9; no firm D call. This CDR3 has 17 amino acids. V shed 2 bases and J shed 4 bases, with 17 bases lying between them. In germline, CDR1 is SEHNR, CDR2 FQNEAQ (reference sequence). This CDR3 reads CASSLKVNLGVNEKLFF. The CDR3 nucleotides read TGTGCCAGCAGCTTAAAAGTGAACTTGGGCGTTAATGAAAAACTGTTTTTT. The complete variable domain, with remaining parts taken from reference TRBV7-9 and TRBJ1-4, reads DTGVSQNPRHKITKRGQNVTFRCDPISEHNRLYWYRQTLGQGPEFLTYFQNEAQLEKSRLLSDRFSAERPKGSFSTLEIQRTEQGDSAMYLCASSLKVNLGVNEKLFFGSGTQLSVL.

The CDR3 sequence: CASSQGTGVNSPLHF. The CDR3, as DNA: TGCGCCAGCAGCCAAGGTACAGGGGTTAATTCACCCCTCCACTTT. The chain combines TRBV4-1 with TRBJ1-6; TRBD1 agrees at 7 bases. CDR3 length equals 15 residues. J lost 6 bases, V lost 1 base, and 3 bases had no gene match. Germline V gives CDR1 MGHRA, CDR2 YSYEKL.

CDR3 in amino acids: CASSKVLVVRGVHYNSPLHF. CDR3 coding DNA: TGTGCCAGCAGCAAAGTTTTGGTCGTGCGCGGAGTACATTATAATTCACCCCTCCACTTT. The chain combines TRBV21-1 with TRBJ1-6. TRBV21-1 is labeled a pseudogene. This CDR3 has 20 amino acids.

The V gene is TRBV28, the J gene TRBJ1-6; TRBD1 aligns across 8 bases. CDR3 size: 18 residues. Germline V lookup: CDR1 MDHEN, CDR2 SYDVKM. V was clipped by 3 bases and J by 0 bases; unmatched bases: 7. The CDR3 DNA follows: TGTGCCAGCAGTTTTCAGGGGGCCATCCCCTCCTATAATTCACCCCTCCACTTT. Residues: CASSFQGAIPSYNSPLHF.

Many counts were recorded for this clone. The V gene is TRBV28, the J gene TRBJ2-2; D is unclear. CDR1 MDHEN and CDR2 SYDVKM come from the germline V gene. V was pared by 4 bases and J by 0 bases, with 9 bases between. This CDR3 is built from 15 residues. The DNA for the CDR3 is TGTGCCAGCAGTTCTTACACGACGAACACCGGGGAGCTGTTTTTT. Translating gives CASSSYTTNTGELFF.

CDR3 nucleotide sequence: TGTGCCTGGAGTGCCTTTGGGGCCAACGTCCTGACTTTC. Its translation: CAWSAFGANVLTF. The chain carries TRBV30 and TRBJ2-6; no definite D call. The V gene's germline CDR1 is GTSNPN and CDR2 SVGIG (reference sequence). V was clipped by 1 base and J by 3 bases, with 4 bases between them. This CDR3 has 13 residues. Full variable domain (remainder filled in from reference TRBV30 and TRBJ2-6): SQTIHQWPATLVQPVGSPLSLECTVEGTSNPNLYWYRQAAGRGLQLLFYSVGIGQISSEVPQNLSASRPQDRQFILSSKKLLLSDSGFYLCAWSAFGANVLTFGAGSRLTVL.

The chain links TRBV6-1 to TRBJ1-4; TRBD1 might be the D (5 bases). Germline loops: CDR1 MNHNS, CDR2 SASEGT. The ends were cut back, 3 bases at V and 6 bases at J, with 11 bases in the middle. CDR3 length: 14 residues. The CDR3 bases are TGTGCCAGCAGTGAGGCGGGAGGGGATGAAAAACTGTTTTTT. Translated, it gives CASSEAGGDEKLFF.

On this clone: The CDR3 ends on some other residue instead of the conserved phenylalanine or tryptophan, so this is likely a read error. This chain connects TRBV5-1 to TRBJ2-7, with TRBD1 matching 8 bases. The V segment lost 3 bases and the J segment 1 base; nucleotides outside the gene matches: 6. The CDR3 has 15 amino acids. CDR1 is SGHRS, CDR2 YFSETQ, per germline. The CDR3 DNA reads TGCGCCAGCAGCTCCCGGACAGGGATATCCTACGAGCAGTACCTC. As protein: CASSSRTGISYEQYL.

The genes are TRBV18 and TRBJ2-1; possible D gene TRBD1, 5 bases. Germline CDR1 KGHSH, CDR2 LQKENI. Trimming removed 2 bases from V and 6 bases from J, with 14 bases in between. The CDR3 has 15 amino acids. CDR3 nucleotides: TGTGCCAGCTCACCAACCGAGACAGCTCCCAATGAGCAGTTCTTC. It is translated as CASSPTETAPNEQFF.

CDR3 region: CASSPPGTGGLGNQPQHF. For the CDR3, the DNA is TGTGCCAGCTCACCACCCGGGACAGGGGGTCTGGGCAATCAGCCCCAGCATTTT. The rearrangement joins TRBV18 to TRBJ1-5; 11 nucleotides agree with TRBD1. CDR1 KGHSH and CDR2 LQKENI come from the germline V gene. Germline trimming cut 0 bases from V and 2 bases from J; bases unmatched to any gene: 6. This CDR3 comprises 18 residues. The complete variable domain, with remaining parts taken from reference TRBV18 and TRBJ1-5, reads NAGVMQNPRHLVRRRGQEARLRCSPMKGHSHVYWYRQLPEEGLKFMVYLQKENIIDESGMPKERFSAEFPKEGPSILRIQQVVRGDSAAYFCASSPPGTGGLGNQPQHFGDGTRLSIL.

The V gene is TRBV3-1 (or the pseudogene TRBV3-2), the J gene TRBJ1-6, with D perhaps matching TRBD1 (5 bases). Germline V gene sequence: CDR1 LGHDT, CDR2 YNNKEL (reference sequence). With 2 bases removed from V and 6 bases from J, the gap between germline ends came to 14 bases. This CDR3 contains 16 residues. In DNA form, the CDR3 reads TGTGCCAGCAGCCAACCTAGGGGAGGAATTAATTCACCCCTCCACTTT. It is translated as CASSQPRGGINSPLHF.